A selection of T cell receptor beta chains follows, all from one sample in a study of T cells after yellow fever vaccination. TCRdb ran MiXCR on the 5' RACE reads and lists one entry per CDR3 protein. Among about 130,000 distinct CDR3 sequences listed, 7.5% to 10% were seen once. Source: CD8+ T cells sorted from PBMCs, taken on the day of the yellow fever booster vaccination. These receptors all come from a young man who received the YFV17D yellow fever vaccine. Both conserved end residues are part of each CDR3. D genes are given only for firm matches. Expanded clones get a size class; other rows say once, few or many, or leave the size out.

j_call: TRBJ2-2
d_call: -
clone_size: few
v_call: TRBV12-3/TRBV12-4
cdr3_aa: CASSHRAGELFF
cdr3_nt: TGTGCCAGCAGCCACAGGGCCGGGGAGCTGTTTTTT

j_call: TRBJ2-3
d_call: -
clone_size: -
v_call: TRBV29-1
cdr3_aa: CSVEEWSGGATDTQYF
cdr3_nt: TGCAGCGTTGAAGAGTGGAGTGGCGGGGCTACAGATACGCAGTATTTT

j_call: TRBJ2-3
d_call: TRBD2
clone_size: few
v_call: TRBV9
cdr3_aa: CASSVASGGASDTQYF
cdr3_nt: TGTGCCAGCAGCGTGGCCAGCGGGGGGGCGTCTGATACGCAGTATTTT

j_call: TRBJ2-2
d_call: -
clone_size: many
v_call: TRBV29-1
cdr3_aa: CSSRVGPGELFF
cdr3_nt: TGCAGCTCAAGGGTGGGTCCCGGGGAGCTGTTTTTT

j_call: TRBJ2-3
d_call: TRBD1
clone_size: few
v_call: TRBV4-1
cdr3_aa: CASSLRMTGVGGDTQYF
cdr3_nt: TGCGCCAGCAGCTTGCGGATGACAGGGGTGGGTGGAGATACGCAGTATTTT

j_call: TRBJ2-3
d_call: -
clone_size: many
v_call: TRBV29-1
cdr3_aa: CSVEVAGFTDTQYF
cdr3_nt: TGCAGCGTTGAAGTGGCGGGGTTCACAGATACGCAGTATTTT

j_call: TRBJ1-2
d_call: -
clone_size: -
v_call: TRBV29-1
cdr3_aa: CSSNMVERDGGYTF
cdr3_nt: TGCAGCTCCAACATGGTCGAAAGGGACGGCGGCTACACCTTC

j_call: TRBJ2-1
d_call: TRBD2
clone_size: many
v_call: TRBV6-5
cdr3_aa: CASRRTSGTSGDNEQFF
cdr3_nt: TGTGCCAGCAGGCGCACCTCCGGGACTAGCGGAGACAATGAGCAGTTCTTC

j_call: TRBJ2-6
d_call: -
clone_size: -
v_call: TRBV4-3
cdr3_aa: CASSQRSRSDSGANVLTF
cdr3_nt: TGCGCCAGCAGCCAACGATCCCGGTCGGACTCTGGGGCCAACGTCCTGACTTTC

j_call: TRBJ2-6
d_call: -
clone_size: few
v_call: TRBV7-9
cdr3_aa: CASSKRSVGFSGANVLTF
cdr3_nt: TGTGCCAGCAGCAAACGATCAGTAGGTTTCTCTGGGGCCAACGTCCTGACTTTC

j_call: TRBJ2-1
d_call: -
clone_size: -
v_call: TRBV27
cdr3_aa: CASSFGGRSSYNEQFF
cdr3_nt: TGTGCCAGCAGTTTTGGCGGACGCAGCTCCTACAATGAGCAGTTCTTC

j_call: TRBJ1-1
d_call: TRBD1
clone_size: few
v_call: TRBV7-9
cdr3_aa: CASSPRDRNTEAFF
cdr3_nt: TGTGCCAGCAGCCCAAGGGACAGGAACACTGAAGCTTTCTTT

j_call: TRBJ2-2
d_call: -
clone_size: few
v_call: TRBV29-1
cdr3_aa: CSVGRSGELFF
cdr3_nt: TGCAGCGTTGGCCGATCCGGGGAGCTGTTTTTT

j_call: TRBJ1-6
d_call: -
clone_size: -
v_call: TRBV4-2
cdr3_aa: CASSQELREALPPLHF
cdr3_nt: TGTGCCAGCAGCCAAGAGCTTAGGGAGGCCCTCCCACCCCTCCACTTT

j_call: TRBJ2-2
d_call: TRBD1
clone_size: -
v_call: TRBV5-1
cdr3_aa: CASSPRTGETGELFF
cdr3_nt: TGCGCCAGCAGCCCCAGGACAGGGGAAACCGGGGAGCTGTTTTTT

j_call: TRBJ2-1
d_call: -
clone_size: -
v_call: TRBV7-9
cdr3_aa: CASDPEEQFF
cdr3_nt: TGTGCCAGCGACCCAGAGGAGCAGTTCTTC

j_call: TRBJ2-5
d_call: -
clone_size: few
v_call: TRBV7-2
cdr3_aa: CASSSGLSKAQYF
cdr3_nt: TGTGCCAGCAGCTCGGGCCTGAGTAAGGCCCAGTACTTC

j_call: TRBJ2-1
d_call: -
clone_size: few
v_call: TRBV12-3/TRBV12-4
cdr3_aa: CASSLIPRGEQFF
cdr3_nt: TGTGCCAGCAGTTTAATTCCCAGGGGTGAGCAGTTCTTC

j_call: TRBJ2-3
d_call: -
clone_size: few
v_call: TRBV6-2/TRBV6-3
cdr3_aa: CASSPTVDTQYF
cdr3_nt: TGTGCCAGCAGTCCCACAGTCGATACGCAGTATTTT

j_call: TRBJ2-7
d_call: TRBD1
clone_size: -
v_call: TRBV29-1
cdr3_aa: CSVEDWPGGGYEQYF
cdr3_nt: TGCAGCGTTGAAGATTGGCCAGGGGGTGGTTACGAGCAGTACTTC

j_call: TRBJ2-1
d_call: -
clone_size: few
v_call: TRBV12-3/TRBV12-4
cdr3_aa: CASSLIGNEQFF
cdr3_nt: TGTGCCAGCAGTTTAATCGGGAATGAGCAGTTCTTC

j_call: TRBJ2-5
d_call: TRBD2
clone_size: few
v_call: TRBV7-6
cdr3_aa: CASSELAGVAGQETQYF
cdr3_nt: TGTGCCAGCAGCGAACTAGCGGGGGTAGCGGGGCAAGAGACCCAGTACTTC

j_call: TRBJ2-3
d_call: -
clone_size: few
v_call: TRBV5-8
cdr3_aa: CASPYRAWTDTQYF
cdr3_nt: TGTGCCAGCCCCTATCGGGCTTGGACAGATACGCAGTATTTT

j_call: TRBJ2-5
d_call: -
clone_size: many
v_call: TRBV21-1
cdr3_aa: CASSATLGVEETQYF
cdr3_nt: TGTGCCAGCAGCGCGACCCTGGGAGTGGAGGAGACCCAGTACTTC

j_call: TRBJ1-2
d_call: -
clone_size: -
v_call: TRBV12-3/TRBV12-4
cdr3_aa: CASSADKGGYTF
cdr3_nt: TGTGCCAGCAGTGCCGACAAGGGTGGCTACACCTTC

j_call: TRBJ1-2
d_call: -
clone_size: many
v_call: TRBV13
cdr3_aa: CASSQGHYYGYTF
cdr3_nt: TGTGCCAGCAGCCAGGGACATTACTATGGCTACACCTTC

j_call: TRBJ2-7
d_call: -
clone_size: many
v_call: TRBV25-1
cdr3_aa: CASSGDIYYEQYF
cdr3_nt: TGTGCCAGCAGTGGGGACATTTACTACGAGCAGTACTTC

j_call: TRBJ2-5
d_call: -
clone_size: few
v_call: TRBV7-8
cdr3_aa: CASSARGTQETQYF
cdr3_nt: TGTGCCAGCAGCGCAAGGGGGACCCAAGAGACCCAGTACTTC

j_call: TRBJ2-5
d_call: -
clone_size: few
v_call: TRBV5-6
cdr3_aa: CASSLGFQETQYF
cdr3_nt: TGTGCCAGCAGCTTGGGTTTCCAAGAGACCCAGTACTTC

j_call: TRBJ1-1
d_call: -
clone_size: few
v_call: TRBV11-2
cdr3_aa: CASGGTNTEAFF
cdr3_nt: TGTGCCAGCGGAGGGACTAACACTGAAGCTTTCTTT

j_call: TRBJ1-1
d_call: TRBD1
clone_size: few
v_call: TRBV4-2
cdr3_aa: CASSQGTDEAFF
cdr3_nt: TGTGCCAGCAGCCAGGGGACAGACGAAGCTTTCTTT

j_call: TRBJ2-2
d_call: -
clone_size: many
v_call: TRBV11-1
cdr3_aa: CASSESTGYGTGELFF
cdr3_nt: TGTGCCAGCAGTGAATCCACAGGGTACGGCACCGGGGAGCTGTTTTTT

j_call: TRBJ2-1
d_call: -
clone_size: -
v_call: TRBV9
cdr3_aa: CASSAPRYNEQFF
cdr3_nt: TGTGCCAGCAGCGCCCCCCGGTACAATGAGCAGTTCTTC

j_call: TRBJ1-5
d_call: -
clone_size: -
v_call: TRBV5-5
cdr3_aa: CASRTNGASNQPQHF
cdr3_nt: TGTGCCAGCAGAACAAATGGAGCTAGCAATCAGCCCCAGCATTTT

j_call: TRBJ2-5
d_call: TRBD2
clone_size: -
v_call: TRBV7-9
cdr3_aa: CASSPTSGRETQYF
cdr3_nt: TGTGCCAGCAGCCCGACTAGCGGTAGAGAGACCCAGTACTTC

j_call: TRBJ2-5
d_call: -
clone_size: many
v_call: TRBV9
cdr3_aa: CASSVAGLTRQETQYF
cdr3_nt: TGTGCCAGCAGCGTGGCGGGCCTAACTAGGCAAGAGACCCAGTACTTC

j_call: TRBJ1-6
d_call: -
clone_size: -
v_call: TRBV4-1
cdr3_aa: CASSQGVLDSLNGALHF
cdr3_nt: TGCGCCAGCAGCCAAGGCGTCCTGGACAGCCTGAACGGAGCCCTCCACTTT

j_call: TRBJ1-4
d_call: -
clone_size: -
v_call: TRBV27
cdr3_aa: CASSLSGPREGSVFF
cdr3_nt: TGTGCCAGCAGTTTATCGGGGCCCCGTGAAGGCTCGGTGTTTTTT

j_call: TRBJ2-4
d_call: TRBD1
clone_size: few
v_call: TRBV12-3/TRBV12-4
cdr3_aa: CASRAGQGVKNIQYF
cdr3_nt: TGTGCCAGCAGAGCGGGACAGGGTGTCAAAAACATTCAGTACTTC

j_call: TRBJ2-1
d_call: -
clone_size: few
v_call: TRBV23-1
cdr3_aa: CASSQGTQVSYNEQFF
cdr3_nt: TGCGCCAGCAGTCAAGGGACACAGGTTTCCTACAATGAGCAGTTCTTC

j_call: TRBJ1-1
d_call: -
clone_size: -
v_call: TRBV4-3
cdr3_aa: CASSQGESEAFF
cdr3_nt: TGCGCCAGCAGCCAAGGAGAAAGTGAAGCTTTCTTT

j_call: TRBJ2-3
d_call: TRBD2
clone_size: -
v_call: TRBV20-1
cdr3_aa: CSEEGPGGLRTDTQYF
cdr3_nt: TGCAGTGAGGAGGGACCGGGGGGGCTTCGTACAGATACGCAGTATTTT

j_call: TRBJ1-1
d_call: -
clone_size: few
v_call: TRBV6-5
cdr3_aa: CASSYSTGGSYTEAFF
cdr3_nt: TGTGCCAGCAGTTACTCGACGGGGGGCTCGTACACTGAAGCTTTCTTT

j_call: TRBJ2-4
d_call: TRBD1
clone_size: -
v_call: TRBV7-2
cdr3_aa: CASSTGTGGDIQYF
cdr3_nt: TGTGCCAGCAGCACCGGGACAGGGGGGGACATTCAGTACTTC

j_call: TRBJ2-3
d_call: -
clone_size: many
v_call: TRBV15
cdr3_aa: CATSRDEGRVTDTQYF
cdr3_nt: TGTGCCACCAGCAGAGATGAAGGGAGAGTCACAGATACGCAGTATTTT

j_call: TRBJ1-2
d_call: -
clone_size: few
v_call: TRBV5-1
cdr3_aa: CASSLLSRAGTHGYTF
cdr3_nt: TGCGCCAGCAGCTTGCTCTCCAGGGCAGGGACGCATGGCTACACCTTC

j_call: TRBJ1-2
d_call: -
clone_size: few
v_call: TRBV4-3
cdr3_aa: CASSQDWGLRGGDYTF
cdr3_nt: TGCGCCAGCAGCCAAGATTGGGGGCTGCGGGGGGGTGACTACACCTTC

j_call: TRBJ2-7
d_call: -
clone_size: many
v_call: TRBV15
cdr3_aa: CATSIPRDSSYEQYF
cdr3_nt: TGTGCCACCAGCATCCCTCGGGATAGCTCCTACGAGCAGTACTTC

j_call: TRBJ2-5
d_call: -
clone_size: -
v_call: TRBV12-3/TRBV12-4
cdr3_aa: CASRLTGRGTQYF
cdr3_nt: TGTGCCAGCAGACTGACAGGGAGGGGGACCCAGTACTTC

j_call: TRBJ2-7
d_call: -
clone_size: many
v_call: TRBV5-1
cdr3_aa: CASSLPAQGGAEQYF
cdr3_nt: TGCGCCAGCAGCTTGCCCGCACAGGGTGGTGCTGAGCAGTACTTC

j_call: TRBJ2-6
d_call: TRBD1
clone_size: -
v_call: TRBV5-1
cdr3_aa: CASSAGQGILAGANVLTF
cdr3_nt: TGCGCCAGCAGCGCGGGACAGGGGATTCTTGCTGGGGCCAACGTCCTGACTTTC

j_call: TRBJ2-2
d_call: -
clone_size: -
v_call: TRBV27
cdr3_aa: CASSLLGSPGELFF
cdr3_nt: TGTGCCAGCAGTTTACTCGGATCCCCCGGGGAGCTGTTTTTT

j_call: TRBJ2-2
d_call: -
clone_size: many
v_call: TRBV29-1
cdr3_aa: CSVLWGSGELFF
cdr3_nt: TGCAGCGTTCTATGGGGCTCCGGGGAGCTGTTTTTT